The T cell receptor beta chain under discussion was sequenced for a study of cytomegalovirus exposure and HLA in healthy donors. Study-wide results and caveats: Some V segments (TRBV6-2 and TRBV6-3 among them) were excluded as indistinguishable. Researchers reported in a later analysis that a missense DCLRE1C variant was tied to TCR beta V- and J-gene trimming.

This clone has just a few counts. Its antigen is undetermined. V was trimmed by 0 bases and J by 3 bases, leaving 9 bases between them. The CDR3 consists of 15 residues. CDR1 is MNHNS, CDR2 SASEGT, per germline. This PCR relied on a set of 60 Vbeta primers and 13 Jbeta primers. Produced via immunoSEQ multiplex PCR; TCRdb's table is partial and in-frame only. Of 65,000 to 95,000 clones in the sample, about three quarters are singletons; the top ten hold around 2.6%. This TCR was sampled from a male donor in good health and CMV-seropositive. Sequenced material: PBMCs. The chain recombines TRBV6-1 with TRBJ2-1, with D maybe TRBD2 (5 bases). CDR3 protein: CASSEAPGDYNEQFF. Here the CDR3 DNA reads TGTGCCAGCAGTGAAGCTCCCGGGGACTACAATGAGCAGTTCTTC.